Presented here are 16 T cell receptor beta chains from one specimen sequenced in a study of blood T cell repertoires in COVID-19. TCRdb's table, derived via immunoSEQ multiplex PCR, lists solely in-frame clones and lacks some. The sample lists 19,000 or so clones; roughly 88% were seen once. The sequenced sample was peripheral blood. The receptor set was obtained from a man aged 35 to 55 with active COVID-19.

The V and J genes are TRBV2 and TRBJ2-3, with 8 nucleotides matching TRBD2. V dropped 3 bases and J dropped 0; count of bases not matched to a gene: 2. The CDR3 is 15 residues long. CDR1 SNHLY and CDR2 FYNNEI come from the germline V gene. CDR3: CASSESSGSTDTQYF. CDR3 sequence (DNA): TGTGCCAGCAGTGAGTCTAGCGGGAGCACAGATACGCAGTATTTT.

The chain couples TRBV5-1 to TRBJ1-2; 8 bases are a match to TRBD1. Germline V lookup: CDR1 SGHRS, CDR2 YFSETQ. J lost 3 bases, V lost 4 bases, and 2 bases had no gene match. The CDR3 covers 13 residues. The CDR3 loop reads CASSRGQDYGYTF. The CDR3 region has the DNA TGCGCCAGCAGCAGGGGACAGGACTATGGCTACACCTTC.

The V and J genes are TRBV10-2 and TRBJ2-7; 7 nucleotides match TRBD2. The V segment lost 7 bases and the J segment 3 bases; nucleotides outside the gene matches: 9. The CDR3 is 14 amino acids. Germline CDR1 and CDR2: WSHSY and SAAADI. CDR3 sequence: CASKIGLVSYEQYF. CDR3 DNA: TGCGCCAGCAAGATAGGACTAGTGAGCTACGAGCAGTACTTC.

The V call is TRBV6-6, the J call TRBJ2-2; maybe TRBD2 (7 bases). V was trimmed by 6 bases and J by 14 bases, leaving 28 bases between them. Germline loops: CDR1 MNHNY, CDR2 SVGAGI (reference sequence). The CDR3 contains 16 residues. CDR3 amino acids: CASRPGLSPPGELLFF. CDR3 sequence (DNA): TGTGCCAGCAGACCGGGACTAAGCCCCCCAGGGGAGCTTCTGTTTTTT.

The gene calls are TRBV27 and TRBJ1-4; D uncertain. The CDR3 is 15 residues long. Trimming pared 7 bases from V and 0 bases from J, leaving 12 bases between. Per the germline V gene, CDR1 is MNHEY and CDR2 is SMNVEV (reference sequence). Here the CDR3 reads CASTLRTATNEKLFF. Written as DNA, the CDR3 is TGTGCCAGCACCCTTAGAACAGCAACTAATGAAAAACTGTTTTTT.

The CDR3 loop reads CASSYRQGAAGYTF. For the CDR3, the DNA is TGTGCCAGCAGTTATCGACAGGGGGCGGCTGGCTACACCTTC. The J gene is TRBJ1-2, the V gene TRBV6-5, with 10 bases matching TRBD1. The CDR3 extends over 14 amino acids. J was trimmed by 7 bases and V by 3 bases; bases with no gene match: 5. Germline CDR1 is MNHEY and CDR2 is SVGAGI.

V and J are TRBV9 and TRBJ2-3, with a possible D match to TRBD2 (6 bases). Trimming stripped 0 bases from V and 2 bases from J, with 10 bases between. Germline CDR1 is SGDLS and CDR2 is YYNGEE. This CDR3 is 15 amino acids long. The CDR3 DNA sequence: TGTGCCAGCAGCGTAGATGGGGGGTACACAGATACGCAGTATTTT. Amino acid sequence: CASSVDGGYTDTQYF.

This clone was picked up one time. The genes are TRBV7-9 and TRBJ2-3; 9 nucleotides match TRBD1. There are 13 residues in the CDR3. V shed 5 bases, J shed 4 bases, and the junction held 1 base outside the gene matches. Germline CDR1 and CDR2: SEHNR and FQNEAQ (reference sequence). Here the CDR3 DNA reads TGTGCCAGCAGCCGGACAGGGGCAGATACGCAGTATTTT. Translated, it gives CASSRTGADTQYF.

This rearrangement joins TRBV9 to TRBJ1-2; D not resolved. Germline-derived CDR1 and CDR2 are SGDLS and YYNGEE. V lost 6 bases, J lost 6 bases, and 12 bases lay in between. The CDR3 has 12 residues. CDR3: CASTTFEDGYTF. The CDR3 DNA reads TGTGCCAGCACCACGTTCGAGGATGGCTACACCTTC.

The V call is TRBV14, the J call TRBJ1-2; D is undetermined. CDR3 size: 12 residues. V was pared by 1 base and J by 4 bases, with 4 bases between. Germline values: CDR1 SGHDN, CDR2 FVKESK. CDR3 sequence: CASSQGGYGYTF. The CDR3 region has the DNA TGTGCCAGCAGCCAAGGCGGCTATGGCTACACCTTC.

This chain connects TRBV6-1 to TRBJ2-3; 13 nucleotides line up with TRBD2. This CDR3 comprises 17 residues. Trimming at V came to 3 bases and at J to 1 base, leaving 4 bases not matched to a gene. CDR1 and CDR2 from the germline V gene are MNHNS and SASEGT. The CDR3 DNA is TGTGCCAGCAGTGACGGACTAGCGGGAGTGGGCACAGATACGCAGTATTTT. Translated: CASSDGLAGVGTDTQYF.

This chain uses TRBV11-2 with TRBJ2-2; 10 nucleotides line up with TRBD1. Germline V gene data show CDR1 as SGHAT and CDR2 as FQNNGV. The CDR3 is made up of 15 amino acids. V was clipped by 3 bases and J by 6 bases; unmatched bases: 4. The CDR3 sequence: CASSFLGQGAGELFF. The CDR3 DNA sequence: TGTGCCAGCAGCTTCTTAGGACAGGGGGCCGGGGAGCTGTTTTTT.

This chain connects TRBV5-4 to TRBJ2-1, with 9 bases that match TRBD2. V was pared by 5 bases and J by 2 bases, with 5 bases of the junction left unmatched. The CDR3 length is 15 residues. Per the germline V gene, CDR1 is SGHNT and CDR2 is YYREEE (reference sequence). CDR3 region: CASRRLAATYNEQFF. CDR3 DNA: TGTGCCAGCAGGCGACTAGCGGCAACCTACAATGAGCAGTTCTTC.

The chain recombines TRBV3-1 (or the pseudogene TRBV3-2) with TRBJ2-2; 11 nucleotides agree with TRBD2. Per germline, CDR1 LGHDT and CDR2 YNNKEL (reference sequence). J gave up 6 bases and V 5 bases, and 8 bases lay outside the gene matches. The CDR3 has 16 residues. CDR3 loop: CASSGPGLAVPGELFF. In DNA form, the CDR3 reads TGTGCCAGCAGCGGCCCGGGACTAGCGGTCCCCGGGGAGCTGTTTTTT.

The CDR3 coding sequence is TGTGCCACCAGCGACCTAGCGGGAGATGGGAATGAGCAGTTCTTC. It yields the protein CATSDLAGDGNEQFF. V is TRBV15 and J is TRBJ2-1; the match to TRBD2 covers 10 bases. This CDR3 has 15 amino acids. V trimming: 5 bases; J trimming: 7 bases; junction bases outside the gene matches: 8. The germline V gene encodes CDR1 LNHNV and CDR2 YYDKDF (reference sequence).

The chain has TRBV27 and TRBJ2-1; a weak D match, TRBD2 (5 bases). The CDR3 extends over 15 amino acids. Germline loops: CDR1 MNHEY, CDR2 SMNVEV (reference sequence). V shed 3 bases and J shed 0 bases, with 9 bases lying between them. This CDR3 reads CASSFVGSSYNEQFF. As DNA, the CDR3 is TGTGCCAGCAGTTTTGTTGGGAGCTCCTACAATGAGCAGTTCTTC.